This TCR beta chain was sequenced in a study of neurological immune-mediated disorders (dated by TCRdb to between 2018 and 2020). For the wider study: Peripheral blood TCR-beta repertoires from patients with HTLV-I-associated myelopathy (HAM/TSP), patients with multiple sclerosis, and healthy controls were compared in the study using UMI-based sequencing. Of the 68 subjects in the cohort, some 15 were HAM/TSP patients, some 35 were multiple sclerosis patients, and around 20 were healthy controls. The approximately 98 TCR-beta libraries included longitudinal samples, technical triplicates and paired sorted CD4+ and CD8+ T-cell subsets alongside PBMC samples. What the study reported, not specific to this receptor: TCR clonal expansion was highest in HAM/TSP patients and lowest in MS patients, with MS patients falling below even healthy controls. No identical CDR3 amino acid sequences were found to be shared among expanded clones across subjects, suggesting that TCR-beta repertoires were private in all groups.

Healthy controls were blood bank volunteers in Maryland, USA. Libraries from unsorted PBMCs were made from 2 million PBMCs kept in RNAlater at -80 degrees C until RNA extraction. Peripheral blood underwent Ficoll-Hypaque density gradient centrifugation to isolate PBMCs, which were then cryopreserved in liquid nitrogen. This clonotype was seen ten or more times. There is no known antigen for this receptor. No base qualities exist here, and no much larger clone lies one base off it. For CDR1 and CDR2, the germline V gene lists ENHRY and SYGVKD. From its cysteine to its phenylalanine, the CDR3 spans 16 amino acids. Just CDR3 DNA is preserved here, 48 bases in frame from base 1. V gives up 0 bases and J gives up 0 bases, and the segment between their germline ends measures 9 bases. cDNA was synthesized by template-switch 5'RACE using a primer with a 10-nucleotide random unique molecular identifier that tagged each TCR transcript. Each sequencing run produced over 190 million TCR-beta sequences covering 15-18 subjects. Total RNA was extracted with the RNeasy kit. The KAPA Real-time Library Amplification kit was used to amplify TCR-beta VDJ regions with primers targeting the TCR constant region and the 5'RACE anchor. A first PCR added sample indexes and Illumina adaptors, after which a second PCR increased the library yield. After Ampure bead purification, the TCR product of roughly 650 bp was size-selected on a 2% E-gel SizeSelection system. Library quality was checked on a Bioanalyzer, concentration was measured with Qubit, and libraries were quantified with the Kapa Library Quantification kit before pooling. Paired-end 2 x 150 bp sequencing of the libraries was performed on an Illumina HiSeq 2500. To increase sequence diversity, about 24-32% phiX was spiked into each library pool. In the paper's pipeline: The UMI-based MiGEC pipeline processed quality-filtered reads and removed over 80% of raw TCR sequences during error correction. IMGT germline references were used for alignment of VDJ genes, and clonotypes were defined by a unique CDR3 amino acid sequence together with V-J genes. Clonal expansion, Shannon diversity, and CDR3 relatedness (CalcPairwiseDistances, ClusterSamples) were evaluated with VDJtools, and phylogenetic trees were built with CLCbio workbench. Clones with at least 8 unique UMIs were defined as expanded, with this threshold being based on coefficient-of-variation modelling across technical triplicates. In TCRdb, the public reads were trimmed at Q25 with fastp and aligned with MiXCR, with productive beta chains retained. Rows are unified per CDR3 protein, each entry keeping the most common DNA and genes. The V and J calls and clone size are TCRdb's, not the authors'. The sample records roughly 80,000 distinct CDR3 sequences, approximately 17% of which are singletons. 15% of the sample rests with the top ten.

The specimen was PBMCs. The rearranged segments are TRBV10-3 and TRBJ1-3; the D gene is possibly TRBD1, with 6 bases matching. This TCR was recovered from a woman aged 40-49 years in good health. The bases read TGTGCCATCAGTGAGTCGGGGGGCCGCTCTGGAAACACCATATATTTT. Its protein reads: CAISESGGRSGNTIYF.